These 3 T cell receptor beta chains were sequenced from one sample in a study of shared clonotypes between healthy human individuals. Only in-frame clones appear in the TCRdb table, and some are missing; sequencing was by immunoSEQ multiplex PCR. The repertoire has some 1,900,000 clones, about 94% of them found once; the top ten carry 0.9% to 1.5%. Terminally differentiated effector memory CD45RA+ cells were excluded by CCR7 positive selection of CD45RO-negative cells. Sequencing was carried out using naive CD8+ T cells sorted from blood. These receptors were collected from a man between 18 and 35 years old in good health.

The genes are TRBV19 and TRBJ2-2; 8 positions agree with TRBD1. The V gene end was trimmed by 6 bases and the J gene end by 1 base; junction bases not matched to a gene: 4. This CDR3 has 15 amino acids. Per germline, CDR1 LNHDA and CDR2 SQIVND (reference sequence). In nucleotides, the CDR3 is TGTGCCAGTAGCCCTGGACAGGGGAACACCGGGGAGCTGTTTTTT. Protein sequence: CASSPGQGNTGELFF.

The V call is TRBV9, the J call TRBJ1-2, with TRBD1 as a possible D gene (6 bases). This CDR3 has 18 amino acids. Germline-derived CDR1 and CDR2 are SGDLS and YYNGEE. V lost 0 bases and J lost 3, with 21 bases in between. The CDR3 here is CASSVEGQGTYGDYGYTF. CDR3 coding DNA: TGTGCCAGCAGCGTAGAAGGGCAGGGGACCTACGGGGACTATGGCTACACCTTC.

This clone was detected only once. V usage is TRBV7-9 and J usage is TRBJ2-5; the match to TRBD2 covers 12 bases. V lost 5 bases and J lost 4; bases outside the gene matches: 8. CDR3 length: 16 residues. The germline CDR1 and CDR2 sequences are SEHNR and FQNEAQ (reference sequence). The CDR3 nucleotides read TGTGCCAGCAGCCCTAGCGGGGGGGCCGGGGCAGAGACCCAGTACTTC. It is translated as CASSPSGGAGAETQYF.